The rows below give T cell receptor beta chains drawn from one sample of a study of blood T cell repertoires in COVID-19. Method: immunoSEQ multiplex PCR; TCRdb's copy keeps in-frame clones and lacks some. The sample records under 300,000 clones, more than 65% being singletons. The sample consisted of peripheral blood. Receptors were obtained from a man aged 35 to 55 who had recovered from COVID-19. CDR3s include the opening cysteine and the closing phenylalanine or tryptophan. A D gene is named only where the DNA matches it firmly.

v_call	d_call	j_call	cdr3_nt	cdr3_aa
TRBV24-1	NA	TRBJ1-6	TGTGCCACCAGTGATTTGAGAGAGAGCTCCTATAATTCACCCCTCCACTTT	CATSDLRESSYNSPLHF
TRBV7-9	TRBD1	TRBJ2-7	TGTGCCAGCAGCCAAAGGATCGACAGGGCATCTAGAGAGCAGTACTTC	CASSQRIDRASREQYF
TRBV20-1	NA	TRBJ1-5	TGCAGTGCTAGTATCGGTAGCGAGGAGGGGCCCCAGCATTTT	CSASIGSEEGPQHF
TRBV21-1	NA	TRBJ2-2	TGTGCCAGCAGCGAGCCCGGGACTAACAACACCGGGGAGCTGTTTTTT	CASSEPGTNNTGELFF
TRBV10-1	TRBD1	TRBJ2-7	TGCGCCAGCTACGAGGGACAGCAGAAATCCTACGAGCAGTACTTC	CASYEGQQKSYEQYF
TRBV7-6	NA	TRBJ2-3	TGTGCCAGCAGCTTAAGGCAGGACACAGATACGCAGTATTTT	CASSLRQDTDTQYF
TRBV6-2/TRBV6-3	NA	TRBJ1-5	TGTGCCAGCAGTTATGGAATAGGGGCGGGAAGCAATCAGCCCCAGCATTTT	CASSYGIGAGSNQPQHF
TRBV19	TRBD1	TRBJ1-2	TGTGCCAGTAGTACCGCCTATGCCGACAGGGGGAGAAGCAGTAGTGGCTACACCTTC	CASSTAYADRGRSSSGYTF
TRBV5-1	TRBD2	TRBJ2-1	TGCGCCAGCAGCCTCGGACTAGCGGGGGGTGATGAGCAGTTCTTC	CASSLGLAGGDEQFF
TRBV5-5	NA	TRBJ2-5	TGTGCCAGCAGCTTGGGTTGGCAATGGGAGACCCAGTACTTC	CASSLGWQWETQYF
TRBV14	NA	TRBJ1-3	TGTGCCAGCAGCCAAAATCCAGCAGGCGCTTCCATATATTTT	CASSQNPAGASIYF
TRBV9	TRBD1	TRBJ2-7	TGTGCCAGCAGCATAAGGACAGGGTTCGAGCAGTACTTC	CASSIRTGFEQYF
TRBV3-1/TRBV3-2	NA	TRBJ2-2	TGTGCCAGCAGCCAGGGTTTACAGGCGAACACCGGGGAGCTGTTTTTT	CASSQGLQANTGELFF
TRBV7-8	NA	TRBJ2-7	TGTGCCAGCAGCTTAGCGGGGCAGGCCTACGAGCAGTACTTC	CASSLAGQAYEQYF
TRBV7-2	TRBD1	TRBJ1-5	TGTGCCAGCAGCCGGGACAGGGATAATCAGCCCCAGCATTTT	CASSRDRDNQPQHF
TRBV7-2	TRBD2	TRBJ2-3	TGTGCCAGCAGCTTAGAGGTAGCGGGAGGGTCCACAGATACGCAGTATTTT	CASSLEVAGGSTDTQYF
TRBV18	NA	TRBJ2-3	TGTGCCAGCTCACACCCAGGGAGCACAGATACGCAGTATTTT	CASSHPGSTDTQYF
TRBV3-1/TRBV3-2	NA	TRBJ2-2	TGTGCCGTATCTAACACCGGGGAGCTGTTTTTT	CAVSNTGELFF
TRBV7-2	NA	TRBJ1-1	TGTGCCAGCAGCTTTTACAGGGACACTGAAGCTTTCTTT	CASSFYRDTEAFF
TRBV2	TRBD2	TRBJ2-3	TGTGCCAGCACCGAGACAACTAGCGGGAGGGAGGATACGCAGTATTTT	CASTETTSGREDTQYF
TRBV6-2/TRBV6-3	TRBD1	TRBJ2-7	TGTGCCAGCAGTTTAACCCAGGGGGCGGGCGAGCAGTACTTC	CASSLTQGAGEQYF
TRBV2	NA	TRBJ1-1	TGTGCCGAACAGGGGAACACTGAAGCTTTCTTT	CAEQGNTEAFF
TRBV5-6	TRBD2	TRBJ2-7	TGTGCCAGCGGTAGCGGGGCTTACGAGCAGTACTTC	CASGSGAYEQYF
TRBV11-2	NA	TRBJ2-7	TGTGCCAGCAGCTTAGTTCGCCGGACAGACGAGCAGTACTTC	CASSLVRRTDEQYF
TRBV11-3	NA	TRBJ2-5	TGTGCCAGCAGCTCCTACCAAGACAGGAACCAAGAGACCCAGTACTTC	CASSSYQDRNQETQYF
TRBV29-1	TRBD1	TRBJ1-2	TGCAGCGTCTCACAGGGGGGGCCCGTTGGAAACACCTTC	CSVSQGGPVGNTF
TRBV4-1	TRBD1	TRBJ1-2	TGCGCCAGCAGCCAGACAGGGTATGGCTACACCTTC	CASSQTGYGYTF
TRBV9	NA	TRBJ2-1	TGTGCCAGCAGCGTAGCCGGGACAACCTACAATGAGCAGTTCTTC	CASSVAGTTYNEQFF
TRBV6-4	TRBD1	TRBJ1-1	TGTGCCAGCAGTCAACAGGGGGCGAGTACTGAAGCTTTCTTT	CASSQQGASTEAFF
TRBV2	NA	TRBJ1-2	TGTGCCAGCAGTGCGGAGGTATTAACGTATGGCTACACCTTC	CASSAEVLTYGYTF
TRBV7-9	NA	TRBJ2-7	TGTGCCAGCACCCAGGCCCAGGCGAGCTCCTACGAGCAGTACTTC	CASTQAQASSYEQYF